This T cell receptor beta chain came from a study of OX40 agonist ivuxolimab in advanced cancers. Profiling relied on immunoSEQ multiplex PCR, and the TCRdb table lists in-frame clones only, not all of them. The sample contains over 75,000 clones, about 90% of which appear only once. CDR1 is LNHDA and CDR2 is SQIVND in the germline V gene (reference sequence). The CDR3 has 15 residues. J lost 9 bases, V lost 7 bases, and 13 bases had no gene match. Sequencing was performed on CD4+ or CD8+ T cells sorted from blood, taken in a trial of the OX40 agonist ivuxolimab. The clonotype comes from an adult with an advanced solid tumor such as melanoma, head and neck, liver or kidney cancer. This chain connects TRBV19 to TRBJ2-1; 9 bases are a match to TRBD1. CDR3 bases: TGTGCCAGTATCCCCGAGGACAGGGGCACGGCTGAGCAGTTCTTC. Its translation: CASIPEDRGTAEQFF.